Each of the 21 T cell receptor beta chains below was sequenced from the same sample in a study of control samples from healthy donors and cancer patients. Clones were sequenced by immunoSEQ multiplex PCR, and TCRdb holds only the in-frame ones, with some missing. This table has 170,000 or so clones, more than 85% appearing once. Material: blood. The receptors here all came from a woman between 35 and 50 years old in good health.

V and J are TRBV9 and TRBJ1-4; possibly TRBD1 for D (5 bases). In germline, CDR1 is SGDLS, CDR2 YYNGEE. The CDR3 consists of 10 residues. The CDR3 is CRGIGEKLFF. Here the CDR3 DNA reads TGTCGGGGGATCGGGGAAAAACTGTTTTTT.

The J gene is TRBJ2-7, the V gene TRBV15; tentatively, D is TRBD2 (6 bases). The CDR3 totals 15 residues. The V end was cut by 1 base, the J end by 4 bases, with 14 bases between. Per the germline V gene, CDR1 is LNHNV and CDR2 is YYDKDF (reference sequence). The CDR3 DNA is TGTGCCACCAGCAGAGCTTTGGGGGGTTCATACGAGCAGTACTTC. This codes for CATSRALGGSYEQYF.

This chain links TRBV4-1 with TRBJ2-1; 9 bases line up with TRBD1. The CDR3 totals 14 residues. V dropped 4 bases and J dropped 7; count of bases not matched to a gene: 5. Germline V lookup: CDR1 MGHRA, CDR2 YSYEKL. The CDR3 spells CASSLRQGGNEQFF. The CDR3 DNA is TGCGCCAGCAGCCTACGACAGGGGGGGAATGAGCAGTTCTTC.

This clone was detected once. The chain combines TRBV25-1 with TRBJ1-5; 7 bases align to TRBD1. Germline loops: CDR1 MGHDK, CDR2 SYGVNS. The V and J ends lost 3 bases and 10 bases, in that order; junction bases with no gene match: 9. CDR3 length: 14 amino acids. CDR3 sequence: CASSDTGTAIPQHF. CDR3 sequence (DNA): TGTGCCAGCAGTGATACCGGGACAGCGATACCCCAGCATTTT.

This clone was seen a single time. The CDR3 region is CASKTGTGDYEQYF. CDR3 in DNA: TGTGCCAGCAAGACCGGGACAGGTGACTACGAGCAGTACTTC. The chain uses TRBV2 and TRBJ2-7; 8 bases are a match to TRBD1. After removal of 7 bases from V and 3 bases from J, the junction contained 8 bases not matched to a gene. The length of the CDR3 is 14 residues. Looked up from germline, CDR1 is SNHLY and CDR2 is FYNNEI. Together with reference TRBV2 and TRBJ2-7, the CDR3 gives the full variable domain: EPEVTQTPSHQVTQMGQEVILRCVPISNHLYFYWYRQILGQKVEFLVSFYNNEISEKSEIFDDQFSVERPDGSNFTLKIRSTKLEDSAMYFCASKTGTGDYEQYFGPGTRLTVT.

The chain uses TRBV11-1 and TRBJ2-3; a possible D gene is TRBD2 (6 bases). V shed 4 bases and J shed 7 bases, with 18 bases lying between them. CDR1 and CDR2 from the germline V gene are SGHAT and FQDESV (reference sequence). This CDR3 is 15 amino acids long. CDR3 nucleotides: TGTGCCAGCAGCTCCATGGCCCGAGGCGGGAATACGCAGTATTTT. Residues: CASSSMARGGNTQYF.

This chain links TRBV4-2 with TRBJ1-2, with D perhaps matching TRBD1 (6 bases). V was cut by 0 bases and J by 5 bases, with 13 bases left in between. This CDR3 is built from 15 residues. CDR1 LGHNA and CDR2 YNFKEQ come from the germline V gene. CDR3 DNA sequence: TGTGCCAGCAGCCAAGATCAAGGCAGGGGTTATGGCTACACCTTC. Translating gives CASSQDQGRGYGYTF.

This rearrangement joins TRBV28 to TRBJ1-1, with no clear D. Germline V gene data show CDR1 as MDHEN and CDR2 as SYDVKM. Trimming shortened V by 2 bases and J by 1 base, and 5 bases separated the two germline ends. CDR3 length: 13 amino acids. The CDR3 protein is CASSLVTNTEAFF. CDR3 bases: TGTGCCAGCAGTTTAGTTACGAACACTGAAGCTTTCTTT.

This clone was counted a single time. The chain carries TRBV6-2 or TRBV6-3 and TRBJ2-7; 7 bases are shared with TRBD1. The junction had 13 bases not matched to a gene; V was cut back by 6 bases and J by 8 bases. This CDR3 has 14 residues. CDR1 and CDR2 from the germline V gene are MNHEY and SVGEGT. CDR3 sequence (DNA): TGTGCCAGCAGCCCGGGACAGACATCTTCCAAGCAGTACTTC. Amino acids: CASSPGQTSSKQYF.

In this sample, this clone turned up once. The chain employs TRBV2 and TRBJ1-1; D is undetermined. Per the germline V gene, CDR1 is SNHLY and CDR2 is FYNNEI. V gave up 11 bases and J gave up 2 bases, with 15 bases separating them. The CDR3 contains 13 residues. CDR3 bases: TGTGCCTCGGAGGGCGCGGTCAACACTGAAGCTTTCTTT. Protein product: CASEGAVNTEAFF.

V is TRBV11-3 and J is TRBJ2-2, with TRBD2 matching 11 bases. The CDR3 length is 16 residues. Germline CDR1 is SGHNT and CDR2 is YENEEA. V was pared by 4 bases and J by 5 bases, with 6 bases of the junction left unmatched. CDR3 amino acids: CASSSQGTSGTGELFF. In DNA form, the CDR3 reads TGTGCCAGCAGCTCCCAAGGGACTAGCGGAACCGGGGAGCTGTTTTTT.

This chain connects TRBV19 to TRBJ1-6; possible D gene TRBD1, 5 bases. Between the trimmed V and J ends, which lost 3 bases and 5 bases, there was a span of 11 bases. From germline, CDR1 is LNHDA and CDR2 SQIVND (reference sequence). This CDR3 spans 15 amino acids. In DNA form, the CDR3 reads TGTGCCAGTAGTATGATAGACAGAGATAATTCACCCCTCCACTTT. Its translation: CASSMIDRDNSPLHF. Full variable domain (remainder filled in from reference TRBV19 and TRBJ1-6): DGGITQSPKYLFRKEGQNVTLSCEQNLNHDAMYWYRQDPGQGLRLIYYSQIVNDFQKGDIAEGYSVSREKKESFPLTVTSAQKNPTAFYLCASSMIDRDNSPLHFGNGTRLTVT.

Concerning this clone itself: At one of its ends the junction is not consistent with the germline gene, which may arise from a read error. The chain joins TRBV5-6 to TRBJ1-2; perhaps TRBD1 as D (6 bases). The CDR3 extends over 12 amino acids. Germline-derived CDR1 and CDR2 are SGHDT and YYEEEE. This chain's CDR3 is CASSQIGAEGAF. DNA of the CDR3: TGTGCCAGCAGCCAGATTGGGGCGGAGGGGGCCTTC.

This clone was seen once. The chain couples TRBV6-5 to TRBJ1-1; tentatively, D is TRBD1 (6 bases). Trimming took off 2 bases at V and 1 base at J, with 8 bases between the two ends. Germline V gives CDR1 MNHEY, CDR2 SVGAGI. The CDR3 has 14 residues. The CDR3 DNA follows: TGTGCCAGCAGTTACCACAGGGAGAACACTGAAGCTTTCTTT. Amino acids: CASSYHRENTEAFF.

The rearrangement uses TRBV5-1 and TRBJ2-3; 7 nucleotides line up with TRBD2. Per the germline V gene, CDR1 is SGHRS and CDR2 is YFSETQ. The V segment lost 4 bases and the J segment 11 bases; nucleotides outside the gene matches: 16. This CDR3 is built from 15 residues. The CDR3 coding sequence is TGCGCCAGCAGCCCCGGATATGGGACTACATACGGGCAGTATTTT. Translated, it gives CASSPGYGTTYGQYF.

The chain is built from TRBV20-1 and TRBJ1-1; tentative D call: TRBD1 (6 bases). Trimming shortened V by 8 bases and J by 6 bases, and 13 bases separated the two germline ends. The CDR3 extends over 11 amino acids. From germline, CDR1 is DFQATT and CDR2 SNEGSKA (reference sequence). Here the CDR3 reads CSPSQGAEAFF. The CDR3 DNA is TGCAGTCCATCACAGGGAGCTGAAGCTTTCTTT.

The chain links TRBV5-6 to TRBJ1-1, with no clear D. This CDR3 region has 12 residues. Germline V gives CDR1 SGHDT, CDR2 YYEEEE. V lost 1 base, J lost 12 bases, and 13 bases lay in between. CDR3 DNA: TGTGCCAGCAGCTTGATGGGGAGCAGAACTTTCTTT. Its translation: CASSLMGSRTFF.

About this clone itself: Other DNA sequences within the sample encode an identical CDR3. The chain combines TRBV15 with TRBJ2-5; the D is unclear. CDR1 and CDR2 (germline): LNHNV, YYDKDF (reference sequence). V was clipped by 0 bases and J by 4 bases, with 6 bases between them. The CDR3 runs 13 residues. The chain's CDR3 is CATSRDLGETQYF. The DNA of the CDR3 is TGTGCCACCAGCAGAGATCTGGGAGAGACCCAGTACTTC. The whole variable domain, filled in from reference TRBV15 and TRBJ2-5, reads DAMVIQNPRYQVTQFGKPVTLSCSQTLNHNVMYWYQQKSSQAPKLLFHYYDKDFNNEADTPDNFQSRRPNTSFCFLDIRSPGLGDTAMYLCATSRDLGETQYFGPGTRLLVL.

CDR3 DNA sequence: TGTGCCAGCAGTCCACTAGCGGGACCAAACAATGAGCAGTTCTTC. It encodes CASSPLAGPNNEQFF. The chain employs TRBV2 and TRBJ2-1, with 10 bases aligning to TRBD2. The germline V gene encodes CDR1 SNHLY and CDR2 FYNNEI. V trimming: 5 bases; J trimming: 5 bases; junction bases outside the gene matches: 6. The CDR3 has 15 amino acids.

The J gene is TRBJ1-5, the V gene TRBV5-6, with D unresolved. CDR1 SGHDT and CDR2 YYEEEE come from the germline V gene. This CDR3 has 14 amino acids. The V end lost 3 bases, the J end lost 1 base, and 8 bases lay between the germline ends. The CDR3 spells CASSSGWSNQPQHF. CDR3 nucleotide sequence: TGTGCCAGCAGCTCCGGGTGGAGCAATCAGCCCCAGCATTTT.

V usage is TRBV29-1 and J usage is TRBJ2-1, with 14 bases fitting TRBD2. V was clipped by 6 bases and J by 9 bases; unmatched bases: 7. CDR3 length equals 14 residues. Looked up from germline, CDR1 is SQVTM and CDR2 is ANQGSEA. CDR3 in DNA: TGCAGCGTGGCCGGGACTAGCGGGGGCAGTGAGCAGTTCTTC. This gives the protein CSVAGTSGGSEQFF.